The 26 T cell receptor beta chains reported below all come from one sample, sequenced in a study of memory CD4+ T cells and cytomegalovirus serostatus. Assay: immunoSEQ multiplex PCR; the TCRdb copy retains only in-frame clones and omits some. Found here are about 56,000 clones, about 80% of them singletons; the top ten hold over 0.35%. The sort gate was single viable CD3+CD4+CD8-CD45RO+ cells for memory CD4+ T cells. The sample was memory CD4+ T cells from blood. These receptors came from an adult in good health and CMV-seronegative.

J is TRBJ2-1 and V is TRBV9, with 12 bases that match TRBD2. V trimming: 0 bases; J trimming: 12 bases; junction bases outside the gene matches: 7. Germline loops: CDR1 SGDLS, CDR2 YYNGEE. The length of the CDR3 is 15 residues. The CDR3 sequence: CASSVVVLAGGTQFF. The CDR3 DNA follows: TGTGCCAGCAGCGTAGTCGTACTAGCGGGGGGAACGCAGTTCTTC.

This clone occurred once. The CDR3 nucleotides are TGCGCCAGCAGCCAAGAAGCTGGGGGGGGAGATACGCAGTATTTT. It yields the protein CASSQEAGGGDTQYF. This chain joins TRBV4-3 and TRBJ2-3; 7 bases match TRBD2. Germline V CDR1 and CDR2: LGHNA, YSLEER. After removal of 0 bases from V and 5 bases from J, the junction contained 5 bases not matched to a gene. This CDR3 has 15 amino acids.

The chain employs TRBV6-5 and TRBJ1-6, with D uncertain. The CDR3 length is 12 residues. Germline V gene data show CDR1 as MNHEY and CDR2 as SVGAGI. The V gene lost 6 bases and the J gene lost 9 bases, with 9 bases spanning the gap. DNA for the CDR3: TGTGCCAGCAGGCAAAATGCTTCACCCCTCCACTTT. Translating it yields CASRQNASPLHF.

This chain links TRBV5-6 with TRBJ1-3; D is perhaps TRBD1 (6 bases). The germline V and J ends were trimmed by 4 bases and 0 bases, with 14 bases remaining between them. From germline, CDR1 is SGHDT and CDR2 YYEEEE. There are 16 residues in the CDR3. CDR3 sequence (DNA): TGTGCCAGCAGCGCGGGACATCTGAGCTCTGGAAACACCATATATTTT. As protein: CASSAGHLSSGNTIYF.

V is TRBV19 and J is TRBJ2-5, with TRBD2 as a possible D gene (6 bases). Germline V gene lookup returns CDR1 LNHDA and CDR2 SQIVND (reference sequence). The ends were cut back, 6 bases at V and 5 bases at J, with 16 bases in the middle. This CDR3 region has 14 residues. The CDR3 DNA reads TGTGCCAGTAGCCGTCTCGGAGGGAGGGAGACCCAGTACTTC. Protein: CASSRLGGRETQYF. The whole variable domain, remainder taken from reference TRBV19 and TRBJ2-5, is DGGITQSPKYLFRKEGQNVTLSCEQNLNHDAMYWYRQDPGQGLRLIYYSQIVNDFQKGDIAEGYSVSREKKESFPLTVTSAQKNPTAFYLCASSRLGGRETQYFGPGTRLLVL.

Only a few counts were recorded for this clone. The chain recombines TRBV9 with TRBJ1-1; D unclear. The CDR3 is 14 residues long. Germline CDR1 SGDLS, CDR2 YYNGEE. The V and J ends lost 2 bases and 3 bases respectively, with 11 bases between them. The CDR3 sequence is CASSVGVLDTEAFF. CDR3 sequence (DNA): TGTGCCAGCAGCGTTGGGGTCTTGGACACTGAAGCTTTCTTT.

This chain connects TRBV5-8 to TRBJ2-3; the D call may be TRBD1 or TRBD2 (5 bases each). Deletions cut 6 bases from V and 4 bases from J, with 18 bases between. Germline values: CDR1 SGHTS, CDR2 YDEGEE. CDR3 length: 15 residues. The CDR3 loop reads CASNRGPDRPDTQYF. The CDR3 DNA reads TGTGCCAGCAACCGGGGCCCTGATCGGCCAGATACGCAGTATTTT.

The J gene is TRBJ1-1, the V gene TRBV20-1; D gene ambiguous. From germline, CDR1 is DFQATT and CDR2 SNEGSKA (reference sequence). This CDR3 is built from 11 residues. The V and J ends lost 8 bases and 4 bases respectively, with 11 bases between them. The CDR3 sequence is CSPRGATEAFF. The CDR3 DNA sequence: TGCAGTCCACGGGGAGCCACTGAAGCTTTCTTT.

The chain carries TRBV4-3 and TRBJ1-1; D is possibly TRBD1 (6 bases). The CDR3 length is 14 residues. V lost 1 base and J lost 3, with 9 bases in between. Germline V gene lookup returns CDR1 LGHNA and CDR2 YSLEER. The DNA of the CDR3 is TGCGCCAGCAGCCAAGTTAGGGGGGACACTGAAGCTTTCTTT. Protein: CASSQVRGDTEAFF.

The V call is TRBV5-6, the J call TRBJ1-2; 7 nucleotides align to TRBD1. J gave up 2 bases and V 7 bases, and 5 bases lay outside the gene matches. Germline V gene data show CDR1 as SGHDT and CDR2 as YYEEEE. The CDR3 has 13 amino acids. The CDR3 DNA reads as TGTGCCAGCGCCCCGGACAGGAACTATGGCTACACCTTC. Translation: CASAPDRNYGYTF.

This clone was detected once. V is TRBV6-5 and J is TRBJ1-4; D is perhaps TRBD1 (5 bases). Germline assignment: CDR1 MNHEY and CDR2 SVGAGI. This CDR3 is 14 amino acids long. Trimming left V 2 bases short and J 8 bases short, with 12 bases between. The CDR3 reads CASSYSRPGEKLFF. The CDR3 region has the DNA TGTGCCAGCAGTTACAGCCGACCAGGGGAAAAACTGTTTTTT.

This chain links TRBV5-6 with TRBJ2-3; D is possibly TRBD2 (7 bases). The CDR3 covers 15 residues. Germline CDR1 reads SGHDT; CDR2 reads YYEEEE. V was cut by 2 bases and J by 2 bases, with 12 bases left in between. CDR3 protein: CASSFNGGHTDTQYF. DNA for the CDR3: TGTGCCAGCAGCTTTAACGGGGGGCACACAGATACGCAGTATTTT.

The CDR3 coding sequence is TGTGCCAGCAGTGTCTCGACAGGTCTTTACGAGCAGTACTTC. Encoded protein: CASSVSTGLYEQYF. The rearrangement joins TRBV28 to TRBJ2-7, with a possible D match to TRBD1 (6 bases). Germline V gene lookup returns CDR1 MDHEN and CDR2 SYDVKM. The CDR3 runs to 14 residues. V shed 5 bases and J shed 4 bases, with 15 bases lying between them.

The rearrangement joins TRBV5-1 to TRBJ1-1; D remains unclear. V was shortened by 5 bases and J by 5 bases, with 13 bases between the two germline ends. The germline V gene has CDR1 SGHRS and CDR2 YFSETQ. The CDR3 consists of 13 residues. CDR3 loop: CASRPVGTTEAFF. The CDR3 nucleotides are TGCGCCAGCAGACCCGTTGGTACGACTGAAGCTTTCTTT.

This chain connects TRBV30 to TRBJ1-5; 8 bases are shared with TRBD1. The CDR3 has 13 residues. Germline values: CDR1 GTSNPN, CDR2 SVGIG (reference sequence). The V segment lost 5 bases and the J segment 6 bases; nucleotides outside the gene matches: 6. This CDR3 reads CAWDRGGSQPQHF. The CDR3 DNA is TGTGCCTGGGACAGGGGTGGAAGTCAGCCCCAGCATTTT. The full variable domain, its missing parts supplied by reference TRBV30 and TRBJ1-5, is SQTIHQWPATLVQPVGSPLSLECTVEGTSNPNLYWYRQAAGRGLQLLFYSVGIGQISSEVPQNLSASRPQDRQFILSSKKLLLSDSGFYLCAWDRGGSQPQHFGDGTRLSIL.

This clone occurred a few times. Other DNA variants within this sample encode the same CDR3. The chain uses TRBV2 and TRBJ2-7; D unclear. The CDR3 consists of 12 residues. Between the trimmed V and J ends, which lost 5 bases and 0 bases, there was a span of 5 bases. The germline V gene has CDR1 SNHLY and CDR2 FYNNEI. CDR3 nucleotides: TGTGCCAGCAGTAGGAGCTCCTACGAGCAGTACTTC. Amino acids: CASSRSSYEQYF.

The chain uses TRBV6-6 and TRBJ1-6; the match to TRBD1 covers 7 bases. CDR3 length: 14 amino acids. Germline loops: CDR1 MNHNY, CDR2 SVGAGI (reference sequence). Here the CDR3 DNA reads TGTGCTACCACACGACAGGGCTATAATTCACCCCTCCACTTT. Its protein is CATTRQGYNSPLHF.

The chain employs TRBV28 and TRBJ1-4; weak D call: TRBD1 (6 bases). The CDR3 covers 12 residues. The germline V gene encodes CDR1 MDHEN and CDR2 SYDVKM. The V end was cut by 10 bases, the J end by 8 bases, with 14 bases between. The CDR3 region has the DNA TGTGCCACCAGGGGAAGTAGGGAAAAACTGTTTTTT. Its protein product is CATRGSREKLFF.

The CDR3 DNA reads TGTGCCAGCAGCCTCGGGACGGAAGAGACCCAGTACTTC. Translated, it gives CASSLGTEETQYF. The V gene is TRBV7-8, the J gene TRBJ2-5; D possibly uses TRBD1 or TRBD2 (5 bases each). The CDR3 sequence is 13 residues long. The V gene lost 5 bases and the J gene lost 3 bases, with 10 bases spanning the gap. Germline assignment: CDR1 SGHVS and CDR2 FQNEAQ.

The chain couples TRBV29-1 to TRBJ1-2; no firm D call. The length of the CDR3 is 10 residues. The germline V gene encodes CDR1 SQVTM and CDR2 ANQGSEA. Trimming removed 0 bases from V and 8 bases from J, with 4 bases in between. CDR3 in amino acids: CSVEESGYTF. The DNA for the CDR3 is TGCAGCGTTGAAGAATCAGGCTACACCTTC.

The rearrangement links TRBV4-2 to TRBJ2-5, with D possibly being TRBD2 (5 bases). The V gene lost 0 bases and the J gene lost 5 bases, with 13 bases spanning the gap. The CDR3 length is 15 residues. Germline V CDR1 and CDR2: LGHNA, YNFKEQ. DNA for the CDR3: TGTGCCAGCAGCCAAGAGGCGGGCTCCGGTGAGACCCAGTACTTC. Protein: CASSQEAGSGETQYF.

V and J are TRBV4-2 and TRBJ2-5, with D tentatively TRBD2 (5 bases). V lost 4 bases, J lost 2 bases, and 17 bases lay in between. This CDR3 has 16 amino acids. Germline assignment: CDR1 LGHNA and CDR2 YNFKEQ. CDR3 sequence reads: CASSPLDPTNQETQYF. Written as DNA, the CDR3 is TGTGCCAGCAGCCCCCTGGACCCGACTAATCAAGAGACCCAGTACTTC.

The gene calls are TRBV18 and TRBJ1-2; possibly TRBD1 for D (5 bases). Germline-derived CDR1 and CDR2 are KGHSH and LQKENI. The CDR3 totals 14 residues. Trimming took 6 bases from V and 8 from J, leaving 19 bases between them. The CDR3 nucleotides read TGTGCCAGCTCGGACATTAATGGGGGGACCGGCTACACCTTC. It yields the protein CASSDINGGTGYTF. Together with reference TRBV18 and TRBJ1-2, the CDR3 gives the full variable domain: NAGVMQNPRHLVRRRGQEARLRCSPMKGHSHVYWYRQLPEEGLKFMVYLQKENIIDESGMPKERFSAEFPKEGPSILRIQQVVRGDSAAYFCASSDINGGTGYTFGSGTRLTVV.

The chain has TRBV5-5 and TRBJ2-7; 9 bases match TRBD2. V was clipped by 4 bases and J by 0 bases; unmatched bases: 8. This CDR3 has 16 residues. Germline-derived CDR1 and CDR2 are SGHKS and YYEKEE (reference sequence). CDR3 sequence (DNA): TGTGCCAGCAGCACCTTCAGCGGGGGGACCTCCTACGAGCAGTACTTC. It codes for CASSTFSGGTSYEQYF.

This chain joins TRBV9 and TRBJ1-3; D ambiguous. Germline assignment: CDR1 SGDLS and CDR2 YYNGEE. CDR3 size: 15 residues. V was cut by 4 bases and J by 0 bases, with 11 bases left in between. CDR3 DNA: TGTGCCAGCAGCTCGGGCCGACTCTCTGGAAACACCATATATTTT. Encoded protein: CASSSGRLSGNTIYF.

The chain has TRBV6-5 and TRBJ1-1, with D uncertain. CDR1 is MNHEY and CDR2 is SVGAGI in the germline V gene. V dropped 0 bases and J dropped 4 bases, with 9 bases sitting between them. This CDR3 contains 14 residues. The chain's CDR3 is CASSYSQLITEAFF. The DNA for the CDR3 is TGTGCCAGCAGTTACTCCCAGCTTATCACTGAAGCTTTCTTT.